This T cell receptor (beta chain) comes out of a study of control samples from healthy donors and cancer patients. Sequencing was performed with immunoSEQ multiplex PCR; in TCRdb, only in-frame clones are kept and a portion is missing. Among about 180,000 clones listed, approximately 94% were seen once. The clonotype originates from a woman between 18 and 30 years old in good health. Material for sequencing was blood.

CDR3 sequence: CASSPPGWTGGKEKLFF. In nucleotides, the CDR3 is TGTGCCAGCAGCCCCCCGGGGTGGACAGGGGGGAAGGAAAAACTGTTTTTT. The chain uses TRBV7-9 and TRBJ1-4; 10 positions match TRBD1. The CDR3 is 17 amino acids. Per germline, CDR1 SEHNR and CDR2 FQNEAQ (reference sequence). J lost 8 bases, V lost 5 bases, and 14 bases had no gene match. The full variable domain, with the rest looked up from reference TRBV7-9 and TRBJ1-4, is DTGVSQNPRHKITKRGQNVTFRCDPISEHNRLYWYRQTLGQGPEFLTYFQNEAQLEKSRLLSDRFSAERPKGSFSTLEIQRTEQGDSAMYLCASSPPGWTGGKEKLFFGSGTQLSVL.